This TCR beta chain derives from a study of T cell responses to AZD1222 COVID-19 vaccine (dated by TCRdb to the early 2020s). About the full investigation: TCR sequencing was performed for approximately 240 trial participants, of whom around 200 were given two doses of AZD1222 and some 26 were given two doses of MenACWY control vaccine. Trial participants were enrolled by age into subgroups of 18-55, 56-69 and 70-plus years, and around 140, 26 and 57 TCR-sequenced participants, respectively, were included in these subgroups. Broader findings and caveats from the paper: After two AZD1222 doses, spike-specific TCR breadth and depth were significantly higher than at day 0 and than in MenACWY recipients. Conclusions about previously exposed vaccinees are limited because only 5 or 6 AZD1222 recipients were SARS-CoV-2 seropositive at baseline. Reportedly, close to half of the unique spike-specific TCRs recognized epitopes lying outside the regions that are mutated in the B.1.351 and B.1.1.7 variants. Vaccine-associated CD4 TCRs spanned the whole spike protein, with dominant responses in regions 160-218 and 743-854. Because no day 14 peak-response samples were available, the repertoires could be characterized only after the peak T cell response. Most participants were white British and females outnumbered males, and the authors suggested that clonal diversity may have been underestimated. In the small 56-69-year group, the increase in depth fell short of significance, most likely because of low power.

Interpreted using the paper, the time point label stands for: about 28 days (+/-7) after the second vaccine dose. AZD1222 recipients given second doses at about 4 weeks or at about 12 weeks were pooled, since spike-specific TCR depth and breadth were not found to differ between the two schedules. The vaccinee samples were drawn from two UK trials, COV001 and COV002, one of which was a single-blind randomized controlled phase 2/3 trial testing AZD1222 (ChAdOx1 nCoV-19) in healthy adults. For TCRbeta chain sequencing, PBMC samples were collected from trial participants at day 0 and at day 28 after the second dose. The trim is 3 bases for V and 0 bases for J, with a gap of 11 bases between the germline ends. Taken from the germline V gene, the CDR1 and CDR2 loops are SNHLY and FYNNEI. The CDR3 runs 15 amino acids, cysteine and phenylalanine included. The kept DNA is CDR3 alone, 45 bases in frame from the first base.

The CDR3 regions of human TCRbeta chains were analyzed by immunosequencing. From the authors' description of their analysis: Repertoire TCRs were matched against a reference library of SARS-CoV-2-specific TCRs generated with the MIRA antigen-specificity platform. Breadth was defined as the fraction of unique TCRs that were SARS-CoV-2-associated. Depth was defined as the fraction of total T cells that were SARS-CoV-2-associated. Using the MIRA data, each spike-specific TCR was mapped to the spike region that the TCR reacts to and placed in a CD4 or CD8 class. Log10-transformed breadth and depth values were compared by one-way ANOVA with Sidak's multiple comparisons tests. TCRdb's version of the immuneACCESS table is confined to in-frame rearrangements and falls short of the full clone set. An unresolved V gene accounts for under half of the shortfall where checked; the remainder is of unknown origin. V and J calls and clone size are as listed in that table; D and trimming were resolved from the DNA. The sample yields roughly 150,000 clones; roughly nine tenths were counted once. 0.9% to 1.2% of the sample lies in the top ten.

Comments on this clone: Its antigen specificity is not known. Base qualities are not at hand, and no much larger clone is one base apart.

The chain is assembled from TRBV2 and TRBJ1-1, and possibly TRBD1, on 5 matching bases. Sequences were derived from peripheral blood, sampled 28 days after the second AZD1222 dose. The receptor's source is an adult who received the AZD1222 COVID-19 vaccine. The CDR3 here reads CASSDPTELNTEAFF. The nucleotide sequence is TGTGCCAGCAGTGACCCGACAGAATTGAACACTGAAGCTTTCTTT.